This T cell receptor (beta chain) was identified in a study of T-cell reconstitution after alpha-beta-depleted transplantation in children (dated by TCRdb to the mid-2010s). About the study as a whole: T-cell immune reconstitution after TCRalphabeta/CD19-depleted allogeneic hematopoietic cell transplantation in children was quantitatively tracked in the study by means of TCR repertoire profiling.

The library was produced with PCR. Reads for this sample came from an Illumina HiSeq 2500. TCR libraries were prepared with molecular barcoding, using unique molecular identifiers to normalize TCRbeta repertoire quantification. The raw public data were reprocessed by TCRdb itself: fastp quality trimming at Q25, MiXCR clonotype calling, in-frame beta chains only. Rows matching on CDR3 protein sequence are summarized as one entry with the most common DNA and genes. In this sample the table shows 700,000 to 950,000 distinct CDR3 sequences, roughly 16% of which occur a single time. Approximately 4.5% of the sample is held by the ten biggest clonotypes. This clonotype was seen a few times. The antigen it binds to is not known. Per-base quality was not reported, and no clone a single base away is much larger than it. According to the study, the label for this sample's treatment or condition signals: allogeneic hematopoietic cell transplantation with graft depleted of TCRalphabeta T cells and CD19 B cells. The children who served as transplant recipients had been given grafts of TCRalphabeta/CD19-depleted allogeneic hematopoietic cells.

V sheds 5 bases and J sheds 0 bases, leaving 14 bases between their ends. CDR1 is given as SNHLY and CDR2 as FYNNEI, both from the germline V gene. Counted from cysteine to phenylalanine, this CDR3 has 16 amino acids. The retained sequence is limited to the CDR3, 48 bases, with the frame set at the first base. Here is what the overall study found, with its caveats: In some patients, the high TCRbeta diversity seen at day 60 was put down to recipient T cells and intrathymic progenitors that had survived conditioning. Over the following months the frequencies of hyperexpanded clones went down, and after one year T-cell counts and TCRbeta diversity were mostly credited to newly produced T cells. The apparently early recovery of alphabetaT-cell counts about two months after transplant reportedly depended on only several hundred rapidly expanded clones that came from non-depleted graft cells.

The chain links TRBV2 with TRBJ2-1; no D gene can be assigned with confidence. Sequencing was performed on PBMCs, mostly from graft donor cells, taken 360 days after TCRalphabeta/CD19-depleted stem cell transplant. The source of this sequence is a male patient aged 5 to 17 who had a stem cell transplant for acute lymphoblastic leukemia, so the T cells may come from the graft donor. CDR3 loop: CASSSDSRSSYNEQFF. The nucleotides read TGTGCCAGCAGTTCCGACTCTAGGAGCTCCTACAATGAGCAGTTCTTC. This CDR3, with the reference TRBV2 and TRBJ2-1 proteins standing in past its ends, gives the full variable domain EPEVTQTPSHQVTQMGQEVILRCVPISNHLYFYWYRQILGQKVEFLVSFYNNEISEKSEIFDDQFSVERPDGSNFTLKIRSTKLEDSAMYFCASSSDSRSSYNEQFFGPGTRLTVL.